This TCR beta chain stems from a study of T cell responses to AZD1222 COVID-19 vaccine. Study-wide findings and caveats: Seropositive at baseline were only a handful of AZD1222 recipients. Samples come after the peak T cell response, not at day 14.

As regards this clone: Its antigen remains unknown.

Whether given at about 4 or about 12 weeks, second doses were pooled. Generated by immunoSEQ multiplex PCR, the TCRdb table keeps only in-frame clones and is missing some. Among about 18,000 clones listed, under 90% were seen once. The origin of this receptor is an adult who received the AZD1222 COVID-19 vaccine. The sequences come from peripheral blood, collected 28 days after the second AZD1222 dose.

The CDR3 sequence is CASNTRDRDNSSYEQYV. CDR3 nucleotide sequence: TGCGCCAGCAACACCCGGGACAGGGACAATTCCTCCTACGAGCAGTACGTC. The gene calls are TRBV5-1 and TRBJ2-7; 9 bases are a match to TRBD1. CDR1 is SGHRS, CDR2 YFSETQ, per germline. CDR3 length: 17 residues. The junction had 13 bases not matched to a gene; V was cut back by 6 bases and J by 0 bases.